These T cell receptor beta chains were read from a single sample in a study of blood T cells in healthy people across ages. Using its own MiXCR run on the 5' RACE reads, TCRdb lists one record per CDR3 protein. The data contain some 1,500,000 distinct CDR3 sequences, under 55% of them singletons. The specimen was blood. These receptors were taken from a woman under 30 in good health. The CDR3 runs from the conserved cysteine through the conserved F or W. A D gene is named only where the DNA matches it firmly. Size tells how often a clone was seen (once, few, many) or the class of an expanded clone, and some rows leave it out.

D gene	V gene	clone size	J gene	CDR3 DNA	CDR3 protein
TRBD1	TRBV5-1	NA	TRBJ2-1	TGCGCCAGCAGCGGGGACAGTTTTTGGGAGCAGTTCTTC	CASSGDSFWEQFF
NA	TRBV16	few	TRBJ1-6	TGTGCCAGCAGCCAAACTCGTGGGTCACCCCTCCACTTT	CASSQTRGSPLHF
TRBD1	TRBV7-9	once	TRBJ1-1	TGTGCCAGCAGCTTAGACACAGGGGCGTTTGATGCTTTCTTT	CASSLDTGAFDAFF
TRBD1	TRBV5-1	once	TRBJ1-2	TGCGCCAGCAGACAAGGAACAGGGGCCAACTATGGCTACACCTTC	CASRQGTGANYGYTF
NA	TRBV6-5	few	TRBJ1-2	TGTGCCAGCAGTCCCGTTCGGAACTATGGCTACACCTTC	CASSPVRNYGYTF
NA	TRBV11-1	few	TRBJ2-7	TGTGCCAGCGGCGTAGGGTCATCCTACGAGCAGTACTTC	CASGVGSSYEQYF
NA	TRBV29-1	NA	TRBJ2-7	TGCAGCGTTGATTCCAGGCCATCCTACGAGCAGTACTTC	CSVDSRPSYEQYF
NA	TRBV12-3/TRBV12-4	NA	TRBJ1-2	TGTGCCAGCAGTGTTGGCAGGGGTGATGGCTACACCTTC	CASSVGRGDGYTF
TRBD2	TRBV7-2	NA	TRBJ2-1	TGTGCCAGCAGCTTATCCCCTAGCGGGGGAGGTAATGAGCAGTTCTTC	CASSLSPSGGGNEQFF
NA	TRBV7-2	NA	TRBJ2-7	TGTGCCAGCAGCCGGGACAAGGGGATCTACGAGCAGTACTTC	CASSRDKGIYEQYF
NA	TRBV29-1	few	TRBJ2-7	TGCAGCGTTGAGGGGCAGACTGACTACGAGCAGTACTTC	CSVEGQTDYEQYF
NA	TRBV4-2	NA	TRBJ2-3	TGTGCCAGCAGCCCTGTATCTAGCACAGATACGCAGTATTTT	CASSPVSSTDTQYF
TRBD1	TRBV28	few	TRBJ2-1	TGTGCCAGCAGCCTATGGGGTGGGGACAGTAATTACAATGAGCAGTTCTTC	CASSLWGGDSNYNEQFF
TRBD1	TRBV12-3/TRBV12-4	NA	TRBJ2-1	TGTGCCAGCAGCAAACACGGGACAGGGGGCTGGGATGAGCAGTTCTTC	CASSKHGTGGWDEQFF
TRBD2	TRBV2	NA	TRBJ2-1	TGTGCCAGCACCGCGACTAGCACTTCCTACAATGAGCAGTTCTTC	CASTATSTSYNEQFF
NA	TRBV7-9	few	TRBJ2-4	TGTGCCAGCAGCGTCGGGACAGCCAAAAACATTCAGTACTTC	CASSVGTAKNIQYF
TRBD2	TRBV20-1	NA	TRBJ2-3	TGCAGTGCTATCAGCGGGGGGCGGCCTGACAATACGCAGTATTTT	CSAISGGRPDNTQYF
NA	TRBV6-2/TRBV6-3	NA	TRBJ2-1	TGTGCCAGCAGTCCGGGACTTAGCCCCAAGGAGCAGTTCTTC	CASSPGLSPKEQFF
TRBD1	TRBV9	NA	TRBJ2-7	TGTGCCAGCAGCGTAGGCTCCGGGACAGGGGACTACGAGCAGTACTTC	CASSVGSGTGDYEQYF
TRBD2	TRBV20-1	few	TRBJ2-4	TGCAGTGCTAGACCTAGCGGTATAGCCAAAAACATTCAGTACTTC	CSARPSGIAKNIQYF
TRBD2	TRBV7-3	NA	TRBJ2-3	TGTGCCAGCAGCTTAATGGCTAGCGGGGGGACAGATACGCAGTATTTT	CASSLMASGGTDTQYF
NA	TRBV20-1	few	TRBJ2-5	TGCAGTGCTCCCGGGACTGAGCAAGAGACCCAGTACTTC	CSAPGTEQETQYF
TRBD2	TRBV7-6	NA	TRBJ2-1	TGTGCCAGCAGCCGTCTTGGCGCGGGAGGGTACAATGAGCAGTTCTTC	CASSRLGAGGYNEQFF
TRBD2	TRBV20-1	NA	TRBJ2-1	TGCAGTGCTAGTTATGGGACTAGCGGAACTAGCTCCTACAATGGGCAGTTCTTC	CSASYGTSGTSSYNGQFF
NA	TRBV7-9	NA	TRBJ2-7	TGTGCCAGCAGCTTGAGGGTTCAGGATGAGCAGTACTTC	CASSLRVQDEQYF
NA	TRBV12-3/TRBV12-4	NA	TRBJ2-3	TGTGCCAGCATCTCTCGTGGTGCTAGCACAGATACGCAGTATTTT	CASISRGASTDTQYF
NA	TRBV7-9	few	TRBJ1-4	TGTGCCAGCAGGGACGGGACGGAAAATGAAAAACTGTTTTTT	CASRDGTENEKLFF
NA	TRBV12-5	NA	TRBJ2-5	TGTGCTAGTGGTTTGGACCTCCAAGAGACCCAGTACTTC	CASGLDLQETQYF
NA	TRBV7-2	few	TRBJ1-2	TGTGCCAGCAGCTTTGGACGGATCGGAGGACAACCTGCTAACTATGGCTACACCTTC	CASSFGRIGGQPANYGYTF
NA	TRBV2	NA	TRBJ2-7	TGTGCCAGCAATGGCCTGAAAAACTCCTACGAGCAGTACTTC	CASNGLKNSYEQYF
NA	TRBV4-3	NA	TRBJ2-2	TGCGCCAGCAGCCTAGACCGGTCCGGGGAGCTGTTTTTT	CASSLDRSGELFF
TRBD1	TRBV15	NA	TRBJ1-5	TGTGCCACCAGCAACCGTGGACAGGGGGCGATACATCAGCCCCAGCATTTT	CATSNRGQGAIHQPQHF
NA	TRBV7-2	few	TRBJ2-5	TGTGCCAGCAGCTTTAAGGGGTTCCGGGAGACCCAGTACTTC	CASSFKGFRETQYF
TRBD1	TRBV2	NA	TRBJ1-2	TGTGCCAGCAGTATGACAGGGATTGGCTACACCTTC	CASSMTGIGYTF
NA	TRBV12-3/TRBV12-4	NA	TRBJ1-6	TGTGCCAGCAGTTTAGTCGTGCGGGGGGTTTCACCCCTCCACTTT	CASSLVVRGVSPLHF
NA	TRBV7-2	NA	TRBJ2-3	TGTGCCAGCAGCCACCAGAGAGGAGATACGCAGTATTTT	CASSHQRGDTQYF
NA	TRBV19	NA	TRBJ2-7	TGTGCCAGTAGTATAGGAGGGAATCACGAGCAGTACTTC	CASSIGGNHEQYF
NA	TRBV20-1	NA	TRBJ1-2	TGCGGTGCCAAACCCTCGGAAGTCTATGGCTACACCTTC	CGAKPSEVYGYTF
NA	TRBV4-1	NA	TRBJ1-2	TGCGCCAGCAGCCAAGTCCCTGGAGGGCCCTTCGACGACTATGGCTACACCTTC	CASSQVPGGPFDDYGYTF
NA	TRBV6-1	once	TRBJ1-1	TGTGCCAGCAGTGAAGCGATCAGGGACGGTGAAGCTTTCTTT	CASSEAIRDGEAFF
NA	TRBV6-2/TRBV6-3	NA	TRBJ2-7	TGTGCCAGCAGTCACGGATGGGGAAGCCAGTACTTC	CASSHGWGSQYF
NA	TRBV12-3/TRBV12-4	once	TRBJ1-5	TGTGCCAGCCTCAAAGGGGCGGGGGGGGCCAATCAGCCCCAGCATTTT	CASLKGAGGANQPQHF
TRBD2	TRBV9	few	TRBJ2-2	TGTGCCAGCAGCGACCGACGACTAGCGGGTACCGGGGAGCTGTTTTTT	CASSDRRLAGTGELFF
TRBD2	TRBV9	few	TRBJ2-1	TGTGCCAGCAGCGCCCTTGGACTAGCGGCTTACAATGAGCAGTTCTTC	CASSALGLAAYNEQFF
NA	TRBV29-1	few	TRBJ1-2	TGCAGCGTTGGGGGGGGAAGTAAAGTCAACTATGGCTACACCTTC	CSVGGGSKVNYGYTF
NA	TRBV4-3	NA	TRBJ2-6	TGCGCCAGCAGCCAATATTCTGGGGCTGGGGCCAACGTCCTGACTTTC	CASSQYSGAGANVLTF
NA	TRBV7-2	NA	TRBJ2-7	TGTGCCAGCAGTTCGGGACGGTACAATGAGCAGTACTTC	CASSSGRYNEQYF